What follows are 22 T cell receptor beta chains derived from one specimen sequenced in a study of beta chain features in type 1 diabetes (dated by TCRdb to the late 2010s). Receptor amplification or capture employed the immunoSEQ multiplex PCR assay. All of the isolated RNA was reverse transcribed with the High Capacity cDNA Reverse Transcription Kit, so expressed TCRB transcripts were sequenced. TCRdb provides this immuneACCESS table in a form limited to in-frame rearrangements. Some clones are lacking; in checked studies, under half of them reflect an unresolved V gene, and why the rest are absent is not known. A total of roughly 400,000 clones appear in this sample, roughly 15% of them only once. The ten top clones hold 0.019% of the sample. The sample taken for sequencing was naive CD4+ T cells from blood. Explained via the paper, the cell subset or site label denotes: true naive CD4+ T cells. Every receptor here comes from a woman between 18 and 29 years old in good health.

The chain uses TRBV7-2 and TRBJ2-1; the match to TRBD2 covers 8 bases. The CDR3 runs to 17 residues. V shed 5 bases and J 0 bases; nucleotides not matched to a gene: 9. Germline CDR1 is SGHTA and CDR2 is FQGNSA. The CDR3 reads CASSQGASGSSYNEQFF. The CDR3 region has the DNA TGTGCCAGCAGCCAAGGGGCAAGCGGGAGCTCCTACAATGAGCAGTTCTTC.

J is TRBJ2-1 and V is TRBV7-9; 12 nucleotides match TRBD2. Germline assignment: CDR1 SEHNR and CDR2 FQNEAQ (reference sequence). The V and J ends lost 5 bases and 7 bases, in that order; junction bases with no gene match: 3. The CDR3 consists of 14 residues. The DNA for the CDR3 is TGTGCCAGCAGCAAAGGACTAGCGGGGAATGAGCAGTTCTTC. It yields the protein CASSKGLAGNEQFF.

This clone was counted between two and nine times. The chain links TRBV27 to TRBJ2-4, with 14 bases lining up with TRBD2. Germline V gene lookup returns CDR1 MNHEY and CDR2 SMNVEV (reference sequence). The CDR3 is made up of 16 amino acids. V lost 6 bases, J lost 7 bases, and 8 bases stayed unmatched. The CDR3 is CASSNPGLAGVNIQYF. The CDR3 region has the DNA TGTGCCAGCAGCAACCCGGGACTAGCGGGAGTGAACATTCAGTACTTC.

The chain has TRBV9 and TRBJ2-7; 7 nucleotides line up with TRBD1. Germline assignment: CDR1 SGDLS and CDR2 YYNGEE. The length of the CDR3 is 15 residues. V dropped 0 bases and J dropped 2; count of bases not matched to a gene: 5. CDR3 nucleotides: TGTGCCAGCAGCGTAGCAGGCGACAGGGCCTACGAGCAGTACTTC. As protein: CASSVAGDRAYEQYF.

The gene calls are TRBV6-5 and TRBJ2-1, with TRBD2 matching over 7 bases. Per germline, CDR1 MNHEY and CDR2 SVGAGI. The CDR3 is 13 residues long. V gave up 7 bases and J gave up 4 bases; unmatched junction bases: 4. The CDR3 coding sequence is TGTGCCAGCAAAGCGGGACGTTACAATGAGCAGTTCTTC. It yields the protein CASKAGRYNEQFF.

This clone was seen a handful of times. The chain joins TRBV7-9 to TRBJ2-1, with 9 bases matching TRBD2. Germline values: CDR1 SEHNR, CDR2 FQNEAQ (reference sequence). The CDR3 runs 15 residues. The V and J ends lost 9 bases and 2 bases, in that order; junction bases with no gene match: 8. In DNA form, the CDR3 reads TGTGCCAGTCACTGGAGGACTAGCGCCTACAATGAGCAGTTCTTC. It yields the protein CASHWRTSAYNEQFF.

This chain links TRBV5-1 with TRBJ1-2; 8 nucleotides agree with TRBD1. This CDR3 comprises 17 residues. The V gene end was trimmed by 0 bases and the J gene end by 0 bases; junction bases not matched to a gene: 7. The V gene's germline CDR1 is SGHRS and CDR2 YFSETQ. As DNA, the CDR3 is TGCGCCAGCAGCTTGGGCCCCCCGGGACAGGCTAACTATGGCTACACCTTC. Protein sequence: CASSLGPPGQANYGYTF.

This clone was seen a handful of times. The CDR3 is CASSPLDRGTGEQYF. The CDR3 coding sequence is TGTGCCAGCTCACCTCTGGACAGGGGAACGGGAGAGCAGTACTTC. The chain combines TRBV18 with TRBJ2-7; the match to TRBD1 covers 9 bases. Trimming took 3 bases from V and 7 from J; bases not matched to a gene: 10. The length of the CDR3 is 15 residues. Germline CDR1 and CDR2: KGHSH and LQKENI.

The J gene is TRBJ1-2, the V gene TRBV28; a weak D match, TRBD1 (5 bases). The germline V gene has CDR1 MDHEN and CDR2 SYDVKM. This CDR3 region has 15 residues. V shed 7 bases and J shed 0 bases, with 15 bases lying between them. The CDR3 here is CASNGAGEANYGYTF. The CDR3 nucleotides are TGTGCCAGCAACGGGGCGGGGGAAGCTAACTATGGCTACACCTTC.

On this clone itself: This sample also contains other DNA sequences that code for the same CDR3. The rearrangement joins TRBV30 to TRBJ2-5; no reliable D call. The CDR3 totals 11 residues. V was clipped by 0 bases and J by 4 bases, with 3 bases between them. Germline V CDR1 and CDR2: GTSNPN, SVGIG (reference sequence). CDR3 DNA: TGTGCCTGGAGTGTCCGAGAGACCCAGTACTTC. It codes for CAWSVRETQYF. Full variable domain (remainder filled in from reference TRBV30 and TRBJ2-5): SQTIHQWPATLVQPVGSPLSLECTVEGTSNPNLYWYRQAAGRGLQLLFYSVGIGQISSEVPQNLSASRPQDRQFILSSKKLLLSDSGFYLCAWSVRETQYFGPGTRLLVL.

The rearrangement links TRBV23-1 to TRBJ2-7; TRBD1 matches at 7 bases. TRBV23-1 is annotated as an ORF whose role is uncertain. Unmatched junction bases numbered 7, after V lost 0 bases and J lost 2 bases. This CDR3 is 16 amino acids long. CDR3 DNA sequence: TGCGCCAGCAGTCAATCCCAAGACAGGGAAACCTACGAGCAGTACTTC. Translated, it gives CASSQSQDRETYEQYF.

This clone was found a few times. V usage is TRBV28 and J usage is TRBJ2-7, with a possible D match to TRBD1 (7 bases). The germline V gene encodes CDR1 MDHEN and CDR2 SYDVKM. V was shortened by 6 bases and J by 3 bases, with 12 bases between the two germline ends. The CDR3 has 13 amino acids. CDR3 loop: CASRRQGGYEQYF. The DNA of the CDR3 is TGTGCCAGCAGAAGACAGGGAGGCTACGAGCAGTACTTC.

This clone has a handful of counts. The gene calls are TRBV28 and TRBJ2-7; 7 bases match TRBD2. This CDR3 is built from 14 residues. The junction had 5 bases not matched to a gene; V was cut back by 6 bases and J by 0 bases. From germline, CDR1 is MDHEN and CDR2 SYDVKM. The CDR3 DNA sequence: TGTGCCAGCAGGGGCGGGACTAACTCCTACGAGCAGTACTTC. Residues: CASRGGTNSYEQYF. The full variable domain, rest sourced from reference TRBV28 and TRBJ2-7, is DVKVTQSSRYLVKRTGEKVFLECVQDMDHENMFWYRQDPGLGLRLIYFSYDVKMKEKGDIPEGYSVSREKKERFSLILESASTNQTSMYLCASRGGTNSYEQYFGPGTRLTVT.

This clone was seen only a few times. The gene calls are TRBV29-1 and TRBJ1-2; TRBD1 matches 11 bases. V shed 7 bases and J 4 bases; nucleotides not matched to a gene: 8. Germline values: CDR1 SQVTM, CDR2 ANQGSEA. CDR3 size: 14 residues. The CDR3 region is CSADRDRGSYGYTF. The CDR3 DNA is TGCAGCGCGGACCGGGACAGGGGGTCCTATGGCTACACCTTC.

This clone was detected only a few times. The CDR3 region is CARARPYEQYF. As DNA, the CDR3 is TGTGCTAGAGCTAGACCCTACGAGCAGTACTTC. The gene calls are TRBV12-5 and TRBJ2-7; D unresolved. The CDR3 has 11 amino acids. V lost 9 bases to trimming and J lost 2 bases, with 8 bases between them. CDR1 LGHNT and CDR2 FRNRAP come from the germline V gene.

The chain uses TRBV15 and TRBJ2-3, with 9 bases that match TRBD2. The CDR3 has 15 residues. J lost 2 bases, V lost 3 bases, and 3 bases had no gene match. Germline V lookup: CDR1 LNHNV, CDR2 YYDKDF (reference sequence). The CDR3 bases are TGTGCCACCAGCAGGACTAGCGGATTCACAGATACGCAGTATTTT. Translated, it gives CATSRTSGFTDTQYF. Supplemented by reference TRBV15 and TRBJ2-3, the full variable domain reads DAMVIQNPRYQVTQFGKPVTLSCSQTLNHNVMYWYQQKSSQAPKLLFHYYDKDFNNEADTPDNFQSRRPNTSFCFLDIRSPGLGDTAMYLCATSRTSGFTDTQYFGPGTRLTVL.

Only a few counts were recorded for this clone. The CDR3 loop reads CASRSGNRYGYTF. DNA for the CDR3: TGTGCCAGCCGATCAGGGAATCGATATGGCTACACCTTC. The chain has TRBV19 and TRBJ1-2; D possibly corresponds to TRBD1 (5 bases). The CDR3 covers 13 residues. Germline V gives CDR1 LNHDA, CDR2 SQIVND (reference sequence). Trimming took 9 bases from V and 5 from J, leaving 16 bases between them.

Note on this clone: The sample carries other DNA sequences with the same CDR3. CDR3 nucleotides: TGTGCCTGGAGTTTCTACTACGAGCAGTACTTC. Translated: CAWSFYYEQYF. The chain has TRBV30 and TRBJ2-7; D remains unclear. Between the trimmed V and J ends, which lost 2 bases and 3 bases, there was a span of 5 bases. The CDR3 is 11 residues long. CDR1 GTSNPN and CDR2 SVGIG come from the germline V gene (reference sequence). Variable domain in full (rest from reference TRBV30 and TRBJ2-7): SQTIHQWPATLVQPVGSPLSLECTVEGTSNPNLYWYRQAAGRGLQLLFYSVGIGQISSEVPQNLSASRPQDRQFILSSKKLLLSDSGFYLCAWSFYYEQYFGPGTRLTVT.

The chain is built from TRBV6-6 and TRBJ2-5, with D maybe TRBD2 (6 bases). Between the trimmed V and J ends, which lost 2 bases and 5 bases, there was a span of 18 bases. CDR3 length: 16 amino acids. Per the germline V gene, CDR1 is MNHNY and CDR2 is SVGAGI (reference sequence). The CDR3 coding sequence is TGTGCCAGCAGTTACGTCAGGACTAAGACCAGGGAGACCCAGTACTTC. It yields the protein CASSYVRTKTRETQYF.

This chain connects TRBV7-2 to TRBJ2-7, with 10 bases that match TRBD2. CDR1 and CDR2 (germline): SGHTA, FQGNSA. This CDR3 is 15 amino acids long. With 6 bases clipped from V and 4 bases from J, the junction kept 9 bases outside the gene matches. The CDR3 bases are TGTGCCAGCAGATACACCGGGACTAGCGCATACGAGCAGTACTTC. This translates into CASRYTGTSAYEQYF.

This clone has only a few counts. This chain connects TRBV30 to TRBJ1-1, with TRBD1 matching 8 bases. V was pared by 1 base and J by 5 bases, with 6 bases of the junction left unmatched. In germline, CDR1 is GTSNPN, CDR2 SVGIG (reference sequence). CDR3 size: 14 residues. The CDR3 here is CAWSDYGTGTEAFF. The CDR3 nucleotides are TGTGCCTGGAGTGACTACGGGACAGGAACTGAAGCTTTCTTT.

This clone was counted a few times. The V gene is TRBV30, the J gene TRBJ1-1; 10 bases align to TRBD1. V lost 2 bases and J lost 4; bases outside the gene matches: 7. The CDR3 is made up of 15 amino acids. Germline V gene sequence: CDR1 GTSNPN, CDR2 SVGIG (reference sequence). Here the CDR3 DNA reads TGTGCCTGGAGTACCTGGACAGGGGGGAGCACTGAAGCTTTCTTT. Amino acids: CAWSTWTGGSTEAFF.